A single T cell receptor (beta chain) is shown here with its context. Antigen unknown. The germline CDR1 and CDR2 sequences are MDHEN and SYDVKM. This CDR3 has 14 residues. Trimming removed 7 bases at V and 0 bases at J, with 13 bases between. The data were obtained in a study of spatial heterogeneity in lung cancer. Study-wide background: Strong correlation was found between tumor-region TCR transcript counts and a T cell module score from matched bulk RNA-seq. Findings and limits, study-wide: Counts that tracked tumor mutation counts were those of expanded intratumoral alpha and beta TCRs.

Every individual TCR cDNA molecule carried its own unique molecular identifier, which allowed correction of PCR and sequencing errors. Using its own MiXCR run on the 5' RACE reads, TCRdb lists one record per CDR3 protein. The sample includes 550 to 700 distinct CDR3 sequences, about 9.3% of them seen just once. The time point is: sample taken at primary tumor resection. Sequencing of whole RNA from tumor, nontumor lung or frozen PBMC involved no sorting. The sequence derives from a female donor with early-stage non-small cell lung cancer. The chain combines TRBV28 with TRBJ2-7, with D maybe TRBD2 (5 bases). The starting material was lung tumor tissue, obtained at surgery. For the CDR3, the DNA is TGTGCCAGCATGCCCGGAGCGGTCTCCTACGAGCAGTACTTC. Translation gives CASMPGAVSYEQYF.